These 15 T cell receptor beta chains share one sample of origin, sequenced in a study of shared clonotypes between healthy human individuals. The method was immunoSEQ multiplex PCR; TCRdb's version includes in-frame clones alone and lacks a portion of them. The sample shows approximately 1.5 million clones, around 98% of them seen only once. The sample consisted of naive CD4+ T cells sorted from blood. Documented subset: CD45RA+ positively selected. These receptors were obtained from a man aged 30-40 years in good health.

This clone appeared once. This chain connects TRBV20-1 to TRBJ2-7; D not resolved. V was pared by 5 bases and J by 5 bases, with 10 bases between. This CDR3 spans 11 amino acids. Per the germline V gene, CDR1 is DFQATT and CDR2 is SNEGSKA (reference sequence). Here the CDR3 DNA reads TGCAGTGCTGTTATTGTTGACGAGCAGTACTTC. As protein: CSAVIVDEQYF.

The rearrangement links TRBV5-1 to TRBJ1-5; 9 positions agree with TRBD1. CDR3 size: 16 residues. Trimming removed 4 bases from V and 1 base from J; junction bases left unmatched: 6. CDR1 and CDR2 from the germline V gene are SGHRS and YFSETQ. Here the CDR3 DNA reads TGCGCCAGCAGCCCAGGGGACAGGGTGAGCAATCAGCCCCAGCATTTT. Amino acid sequence: CASSPGDRVSNQPQHF.

The chain has TRBV10-2 and TRBJ2-1, with D hard to call. CDR3 length: 12 residues. Germline loops: CDR1 WSHSY, CDR2 SAAADI. The V end was cut by 6 bases, the J end by 7 bases, with 10 bases between. CDR3 in amino acids: CASRPLANEQFF. Written as DNA, the CDR3 is TGCGCCAGCAGGCCCCTGGCTAATGAGCAGTTCTTC.

The sample holds one count of this clone. The V and J genes are TRBV7-9 and TRBJ1-4; D gene unclear. Germline V lookup: CDR1 SEHNR, CDR2 FQNEAQ (reference sequence). CDR3 length: 14 residues. With 5 bases removed from V and 6 bases from J, the gap between germline ends came to 13 bases. CDR3 DNA: TGTGCCAGCAGCCCGGGGAGGAGGCATGAAAAACTGTTTTTT. Its protein product is CASSPGRRHEKLFF.

The chain employs TRBV5-5 and TRBJ2-2; D ambiguous. Looked up from germline, CDR1 is SGHKS and CDR2 is YYEKEE (reference sequence). CDR3 length equals 16 residues. V gave up 2 bases and J gave up 2 bases, with 13 bases separating them. The CDR3 loop reads CASSLTVQKNTGELFF. CDR3 DNA sequence: TGTGCCAGCAGCTTAACAGTCCAGAAAAACACCGGGGAGCTGTTTTTT.

The chain links TRBV28 to TRBJ2-7; D gene uncertain. Germline assignment: CDR1 MDHEN and CDR2 SYDVKM. Trimming removed 5 bases at V and 3 bases at J, with 14 bases between. CDR3 length equals 14 residues. CDR3 loop: CASSKGSSLYEQYF. CDR3 DNA sequence: TGTGCCAGCAGTAAGGGAAGCAGCCTCTACGAGCAGTACTTC.

V is TRBV10-1 and J is TRBJ2-2; 12 nucleotides match TRBD2. There are 13 residues in the CDR3. Germline V CDR1 and CDR2: WNHNN, SYGVQD (reference sequence). The V gene end was trimmed by 8 bases and the J gene end by 5 bases; junction bases not matched to a gene: 0. CDR3 amino acids: CASGTSGTGELFF. DNA for the CDR3: TGCGCCAGCGGGACTAGCGGGACCGGGGAGCTGTTTTTT.

The chain has TRBV10-3 and TRBJ2-7; D may be TRBD1 or TRBD2 (5 bases each). This CDR3 has 15 amino acids. Germline V gene data show CDR1 as ENHRY and CDR2 as SYGVKD. Trimming removed 6 bases from V and 2 bases from J, with 17 bases in between. For the CDR3, the DNA is TGTGCCATCAGAGGGACCCCGTCGGGTACCTACGAGCAGTACTTC. Protein product: CAIRGTPSGTYEQYF.

CDR3 in amino acids: CASSLGSAGETQYF. In nucleotides, the CDR3 is TGTGCCAGCAGCTTAGGGTCGGCGGGAGAGACCCAGTACTTC. The chain couples TRBV7-7 to TRBJ2-5; tentative D call: TRBD2 (5 bases). V was pared by 1 base and J by 4 bases, with 10 bases between. CDR1 is SSHAT and CDR2 is FNYEAQ in the germline V gene (reference sequence). CDR3 length: 14 residues.

This rearrangement joins TRBV6-5 to TRBJ2-7; D possibly corresponds to TRBD2 (6 bases). V was trimmed by 6 bases and J by 5 bases, leaving 11 bases between them. The length of the CDR3 is 12 residues. CDR1 and CDR2 from the germline V gene are MNHEY and SVGAGI. The DNA of the CDR3 is TGTGCCAGCAGGAGGGGACTGCACGAGCAGTACTTC. Its protein is CASRRGLHEQYF.

With respect to this clone: Other DNA sequences of this sample code for an identical CDR3. The J gene is TRBJ2-2, the V gene TRBV5-4; 16 nucleotides align to TRBD2. Germline V gene sequence: CDR1 SGHNT, CDR2 YYREEE (reference sequence). The CDR3 is 15 residues long. With V trimmed by 3 bases and J by 8 bases, 1 base remained unmatched. CDR3 bases: TGTGCCAGCAGCTCGGGACTAGCGGGAGGGGGGGAGCTGTTTTTT. This codes for CASSSGLAGGGELFF. Supplemented by reference TRBV5-4 and TRBJ2-2, the full variable domain reads ETGVTQSPTHLIKTRGQQVTLRCSSQSGHNTVSWYQQALGQGPQFIFQYYREEENGRGNFPPRFSGLQFPNYSSELNVNALELDDSALYLCASSSGLAGGGELFFGEGSRLTVL.

V and J are TRBV7-2 and TRBJ2-1; 8 bases map to TRBD2. CDR3 size: 14 residues. The germline V gene encodes CDR1 SGHTA and CDR2 FQGNSA. After removal of 5 bases from V and 6 bases from J, the junction contained 6 bases not matched to a gene. The CDR3 DNA sequence: TGTGCCAGCAGCCCGGGGGGGACATCCAATGAGCAGTTCTTC. Amino acid sequence: CASSPGGTSNEQFF.

The V and J genes are TRBV11-2 and TRBJ2-6, with TRBD1 matching 10 bases. The CDR3 spans 18 residues. Germline lookup yields CDR1 SGHAT and CDR2 FQNNGV. V shed 6 bases, J shed 0 bases, and the junction held 8 bases outside the gene matches. CDR3 sequence reads: CASRDLDRGTSGANVLTF. In DNA form, the CDR3 reads TGTGCCAGCAGGGACCTGGACAGGGGGACCTCTGGGGCCAACGTCCTGACTTTC.

This chain joins TRBV7-3 and TRBJ2-1, with D possibly TRBD2 on 6 matching bases. Germline-derived CDR1 and CDR2 are SGHTA and FQGTGA. The CDR3 extends over 17 amino acids. Trimming left V 0 bases short and J 0 bases short, with 12 bases between. The CDR3 DNA reads TGTGCCAGCAGCTTAACGGCGGGGTTCAGCTCCTACAATGAGCAGTTCTTC. It translates to CASSLTAGFSSYNEQFF. Combining the CDR3 with reference TRBV7-3 and TRBJ2-1 gives the whole variable domain GAGVSQTPSNKVTEKGKYVELRCDPISGHTALYWYRQSLGQGPEFLIYFQGTGAADDSGLPNDRFFAVRPEGSVSTLKIQRTERGDSAVYLCASSLTAGFSSYNEQFFGPGTRLTVL.

This clone has just one count. The chain is built from TRBV18 and TRBJ2-3; D ambiguous. V was cut by 0 bases and J by 2 bases, with 12 bases left in between. The CDR3 extends over 16 amino acids. Looked up from germline, CDR1 is KGHSH and CDR2 is LQKENI. The CDR3 DNA follows: TGTGCCAGCTCACCACCGGTTCAGGTATCCACAGATACGCAGTATTTT. This gives the protein CASSPPVQVSTDTQYF.